The 18 T cell receptor beta chains below come from one sample, sequenced in a study of blood T cells in healthy people across ages. The use of a sample-barcoded 5' primer and a J-beta primer mix characterized a second PCR of roughly 7 to 11 cycles. TCRdb passed the 5' RACE reads through MiXCR, listing each CDR3 protein once. The table shows some 900,000 distinct CDR3 sequences, with 48% occurring only once. Source material: blood. Receptors originate from a man aged 30-40 years in good health.

The chain links TRBV3-1 to TRBJ2-5; a possible D gene is TRBD2 (6 bases). Germline-derived CDR1 and CDR2 are LGHDT and YNNKEL (reference sequence). This CDR3 has 14 residues. V lost 4 bases to trimming and J lost 11 bases, with 20 bases between them. For the CDR3, the DNA is TGTGCCAGCAGCCGTGACACACGCCGGAGGGAGCAGTACTTC. Translated, it gives CASSRDTRRREQYF.

This chain uses TRBV3-1 with TRBJ2-3, with 8 bases that match TRBD2. The CDR3 is made up of 17 amino acids. Germline loops: CDR1 LGHDT, CDR2 YNNKEL (reference sequence). The trim removed 0 bases at V and 5 bases at J, leaving 10 bases unmatched. CDR3 loop: CASSQDWDSGDVDTQYF. In nucleotides, the CDR3 is TGTGCCAGCAGCCAAGATTGGGATAGCGGGGATGTAGATACGCAGTATTTT.

This chain connects TRBV20-1 to TRBJ1-1, with 9 bases identical to TRBD1. V dropped 5 bases and J dropped 5; count of bases not matched to a gene: 9. This CDR3 has 14 residues. CDR1 is DFQATT, CDR2 SNEGSKA, per germline (reference sequence). The CDR3 loop is CSAYRGPFGTEAFF. DNA for the CDR3: TGCAGTGCTTACAGGGGGCCCTTTGGTACTGAAGCTTTCTTT.

Concerning this clonotype itself: Being one base from a much bigger clone, this may be a read error. The V and J genes are TRBV7-2 and TRBJ2-7; 8 nucleotides agree with TRBD1. Germline loops: CDR1 SGHTA, CDR2 FQGNSA. J lost 3 bases, V lost 5 bases, and 3 bases had no gene match. The CDR3 extends over 13 amino acids. CDR3 residues: CASSMDRDYEQYF. CDR3 DNA sequence: TGTGCCAGCAGCATGGACAGGGACTACGAGCAGTACTTC.

This clonotype has a handful of counts. This chain uses TRBV10-2 with TRBJ2-1; D is perhaps TRBD1 (6 bases). Germline loops: CDR1 WSHSY, CDR2 SAAADI. The CDR3 sequence is 15 residues long. V was shortened by 7 bases and J by 0 bases, with 13 bases between the two germline ends. The DNA of the CDR3 is TGCGCCAGCACAGGGGTTTTAAGCTCCTACAATGAGCAGTTCTTC. It encodes CASTGVLSSYNEQFF.

This clonotype occurred a few times. V is TRBV20-1 and J is TRBJ2-4, with TRBD2 as a possible D gene (5 bases). Near its end, the DNA agrees better with TRBJ2-5, so the J call may be wrong. The CDR3 totals 14 residues. Looked up from germline, CDR1 is DFQATT and CDR2 is SNEGSKA (reference sequence). CDR3 in DNA: TGCAGTGCTATCAGCGGCGAGAGGCAAGAGACCCAGTACTTC. This encodes CSAISGERQETQYF.

Only a few counts were recorded for this clonotype. The V call is TRBV24-1, the J call TRBJ2-3; TRBD1 matches at 11 bases. Trimming took 4 bases from V and 4 from J; bases not matched to a gene: 3. Germline V CDR1 and CDR2: KGHDR, SFDVKD. The CDR3 contains 15 residues. CDR3 residues: CATSEPGQGADTQYF. CDR3 bases: TGTGCCACCAGTGAACCGGGACAGGGGGCAGATACGCAGTATTTT.

The gene calls are TRBV9 and TRBJ1-5; D possibly corresponds to TRBD1 (5 bases). V shed 4 bases and J shed 6 bases, with 14 bases lying between them. The CDR3 spans 14 residues. Looked up from germline, CDR1 is SGDLS and CDR2 is YYNGEE. Here the CDR3 reads CASSPGTAFQPQHF. The CDR3 bases are TGTGCCAGCAGCCCCGGGACCGCCTTTCAGCCCCAGCATTTT.

V usage is TRBV29-1 and J usage is TRBJ1-4; TRBD1 aligns across 7 bases. This CDR3 is 12 amino acids long. Germline V gives CDR1 SQVTM, CDR2 ANQGSEA. The V segment lost 4 bases and the J segment 8 bases; nucleotides outside the gene matches: 4. The CDR3 nucleotides are TGCAGCGTTGGACAGGGACGGGAAAAACTGTTTTTT. Translation gives CSVGQGREKLFF.

The rearrangement links TRBV6-5 to TRBJ2-3; 13 bases are shared with TRBD2. J lost 2 bases, V lost 0 bases, and 5 bases had no gene match. CDR3 size: 18 residues. CDR1 is MNHEY and CDR2 is SVGAGI in the germline V gene. The CDR3 region is CASSYSWTSGGSTDTQYF. CDR3 DNA sequence: TGTGCCAGCAGTTACTCCTGGACTAGCGGGGGATCCACAGATACGCAGTATTTT.

V is TRBV9 and J is TRBJ2-5; a possible D gene is TRBD2 (6 bases). The DNA end lines up better with TRBJ2-7; the J call may be wrong. The CDR3 covers 14 residues. Germline V gives CDR1 SGDLS, CDR2 YYNGEE. CDR3 DNA: TGTGCCAGCAGCCTATGGGACTTAGGAAACGAGCAGTACTTC. This gives the protein CASSLWDLGNEQYF.

This clonotype was detected a few times. The V call is TRBV7-2, the J call TRBJ2-7, with 10 bases matching TRBD2. Germline CDR1 SGHTA, CDR2 FQGNSA. This CDR3 is 14 amino acids long. V lost 2 bases and J lost 6; bases outside the gene matches: 4. Here the CDR3 DNA reads TGTGCCAGCAGCTTATATCTAGCGGGGGCCGAGCAGTACTTC. It translates to CASSLYLAGAEQYF.

V usage is TRBV6-2 or TRBV6-3 and J usage is TRBJ2-7; 10 nucleotides agree with TRBD2. TRBJ2-5 matches the DNA end more closely, so the J call is doubtful. The CDR3 runs to 14 residues. CDR1 MNHEY and CDR2 SVGEGT come from the germline V gene. This chain's CDR3 is CASRSGGASETQYF. CDR3 nucleotide sequence: TGTGCCAGCAGAAGCGGGGGGGCCTCGGAGACCCAGTACTTC.

This rearrangement joins TRBV5-1 to TRBJ2-7; D gene uncertain. Germline CDR1 reads SGHRS; CDR2 reads YFSETQ. The V end was cut by 0 bases, the J end by 0 bases, with 10 bases between. CDR3 length equals 15 residues. The CDR3 DNA sequence: TGCGCCAGCAGCTTGGGCGATGGTAGCTCCTACGAGCAGTACTTC. Protein product: CASSLGDGSSYEQYF.

The V call is TRBV29-1, the J call TRBJ1-1; perhaps TRBD1 as D (5 bases). Germline V lookup: CDR1 SQVTM, CDR2 ANQGSEA. V lost 8 bases to trimming and J lost 0 bases, with 13 bases between them. The CDR3 is 13 amino acids. In nucleotides, the CDR3 is TGCAGCTCCAGGGCCTCCATGAACACTGAAGCTTTCTTT. It encodes CSSRASMNTEAFF.

The chain links TRBV4-1 to TRBJ2-3; no definite D call. Germline CDR1 MGHRA, CDR2 YSYEKL. This CDR3 spans 16 amino acids. V was shortened by 1 base and J by 0 bases, with 11 bases between the two germline ends. The CDR3 bases are TGCGCCAGCAGCCAAGTACTTGGATCGAGCACAGATACGCAGTATTTT. Translating it yields CASSQVLGSSTDTQYF.

The chain joins TRBV2 to TRBJ1-5; D is uncertain. Between the trimmed V and J ends, which lost 5 bases and 1 base, there was a span of 12 bases. This CDR3 region has 15 residues. Looked up from germline, CDR1 is SNHLY and CDR2 is FYNNEI. The CDR3 DNA reads TGTGCCAGCAGTTTGCAGTTTGGGAGCAATCAGCCCCAGCATTTT. Translated, it gives CASSLQFGSNQPQHF.

The V gene is TRBV5-1, the J gene TRBJ2-3; D gene unclear. This CDR3 is 14 amino acids long. V lost 0 bases, J lost 1 base, and 6 bases lay in between. Germline CDR1 reads SGHRS; CDR2 reads YFSETQ. In nucleotides, the CDR3 is TGCGCCAGCAGCTTGGACCCTCGCACAGATACGCAGTATTTT. Its protein product is CASSLDPRTDTQYF.